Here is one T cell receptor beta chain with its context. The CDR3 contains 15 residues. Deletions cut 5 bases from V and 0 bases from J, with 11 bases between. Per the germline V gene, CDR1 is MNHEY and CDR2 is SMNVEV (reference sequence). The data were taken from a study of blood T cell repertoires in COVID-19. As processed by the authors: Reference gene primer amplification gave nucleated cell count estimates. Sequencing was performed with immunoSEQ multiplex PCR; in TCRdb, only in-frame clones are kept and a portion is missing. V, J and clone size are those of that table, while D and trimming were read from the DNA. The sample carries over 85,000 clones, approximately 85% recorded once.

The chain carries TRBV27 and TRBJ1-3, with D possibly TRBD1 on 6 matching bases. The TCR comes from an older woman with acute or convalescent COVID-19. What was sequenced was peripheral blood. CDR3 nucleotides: TGTGCCAGCAGTCCAGGGGCTTACTCTGGAAACACCATATATTTT. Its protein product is CASSPGAYSGNTIYF.